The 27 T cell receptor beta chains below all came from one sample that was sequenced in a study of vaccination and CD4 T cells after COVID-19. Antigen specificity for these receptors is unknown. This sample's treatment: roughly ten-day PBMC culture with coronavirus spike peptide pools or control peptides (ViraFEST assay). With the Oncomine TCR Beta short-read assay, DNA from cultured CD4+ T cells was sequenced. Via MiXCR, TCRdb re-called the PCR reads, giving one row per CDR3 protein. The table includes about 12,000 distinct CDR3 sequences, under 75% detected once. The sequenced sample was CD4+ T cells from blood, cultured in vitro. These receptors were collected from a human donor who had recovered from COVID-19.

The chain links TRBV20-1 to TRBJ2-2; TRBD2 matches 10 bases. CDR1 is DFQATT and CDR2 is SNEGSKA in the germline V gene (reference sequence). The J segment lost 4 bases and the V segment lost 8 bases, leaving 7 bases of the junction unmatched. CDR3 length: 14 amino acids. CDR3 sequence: CSFLAGGSTGELFF. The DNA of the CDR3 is TGCAGTTTCTTAGCGGGAGGTAGCACCGGGGAGCTGTTTTTT.

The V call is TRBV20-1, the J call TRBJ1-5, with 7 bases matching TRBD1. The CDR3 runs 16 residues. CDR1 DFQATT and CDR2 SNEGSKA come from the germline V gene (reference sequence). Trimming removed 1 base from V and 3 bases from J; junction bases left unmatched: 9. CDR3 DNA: TGCAGTGCTAGAGCGCTCCGACAGGGTAACAATCAGCCCCAGCATTTT. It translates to CSARALRQGNNQPQHF.

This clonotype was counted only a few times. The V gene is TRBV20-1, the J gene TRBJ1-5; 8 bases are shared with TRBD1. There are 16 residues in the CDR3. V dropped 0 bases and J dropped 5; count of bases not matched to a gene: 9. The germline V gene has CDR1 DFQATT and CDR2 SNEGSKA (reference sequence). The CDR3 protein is CSARDLVQGGDQPQHF. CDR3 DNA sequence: TGCAGTGCTAGAGATCTTGTACAGGGGGGGGATCAGCCCCAGCATTTT.

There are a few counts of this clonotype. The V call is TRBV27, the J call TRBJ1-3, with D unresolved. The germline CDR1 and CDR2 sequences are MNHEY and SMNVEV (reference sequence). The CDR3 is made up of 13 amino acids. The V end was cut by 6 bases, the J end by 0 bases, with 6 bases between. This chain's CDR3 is CASREHSGNTIYF. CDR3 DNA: TGTGCCAGCAGGGAACACTCTGGAAACACCATATATTTT.

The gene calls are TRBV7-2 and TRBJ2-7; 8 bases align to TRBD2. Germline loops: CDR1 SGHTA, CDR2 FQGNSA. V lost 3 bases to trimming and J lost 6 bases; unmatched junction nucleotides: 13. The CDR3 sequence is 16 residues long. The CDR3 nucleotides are TGTGCCAGCAGCTTGGGTCGGGGGGGGAGATGGGGCGAGCAGTACTTC. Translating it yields CASSLGRGGRWGEQYF.

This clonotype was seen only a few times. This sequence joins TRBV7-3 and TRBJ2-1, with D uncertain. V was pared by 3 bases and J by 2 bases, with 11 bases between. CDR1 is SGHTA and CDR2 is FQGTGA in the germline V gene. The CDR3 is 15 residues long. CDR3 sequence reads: CASSLALSPYNEQFF. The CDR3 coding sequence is TGTGCCAGCAGCTTGGCTCTATCCCCCTACAATGAGCAGTTCTTC.

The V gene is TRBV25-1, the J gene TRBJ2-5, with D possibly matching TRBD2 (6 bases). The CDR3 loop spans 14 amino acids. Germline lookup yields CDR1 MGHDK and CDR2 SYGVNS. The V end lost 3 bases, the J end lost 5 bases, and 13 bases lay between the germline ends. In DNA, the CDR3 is TGTGCCAGCAGTGACCGGACGGGGGTGGAGACCCAGTACTTC. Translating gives CASSDRTGVETQYF.

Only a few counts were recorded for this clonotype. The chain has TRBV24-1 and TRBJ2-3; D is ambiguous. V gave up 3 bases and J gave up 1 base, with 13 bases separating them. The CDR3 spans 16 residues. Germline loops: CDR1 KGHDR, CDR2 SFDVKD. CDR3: CATSDQEPQGTDTQYF. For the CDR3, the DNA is TGTGCCACCAGTGATCAAGAGCCCCAGGGCACAGATACGCAGTATTTT.

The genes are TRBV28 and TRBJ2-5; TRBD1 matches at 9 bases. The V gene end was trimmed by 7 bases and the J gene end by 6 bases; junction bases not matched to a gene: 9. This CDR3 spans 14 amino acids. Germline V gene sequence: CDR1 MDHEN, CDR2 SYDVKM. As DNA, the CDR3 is TGTGCCAGCATTCCCTGGGGACAGGGTCAGACCCAGTACTTC. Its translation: CASIPWGQGQTQYF.

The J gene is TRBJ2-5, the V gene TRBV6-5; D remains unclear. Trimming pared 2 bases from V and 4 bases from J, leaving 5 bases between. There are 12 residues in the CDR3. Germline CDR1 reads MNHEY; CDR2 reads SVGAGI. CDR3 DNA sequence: TGTGCCAGCAGTTACGACGGAGAGACCCAGTACTTC. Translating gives CASSYDGETQYF.

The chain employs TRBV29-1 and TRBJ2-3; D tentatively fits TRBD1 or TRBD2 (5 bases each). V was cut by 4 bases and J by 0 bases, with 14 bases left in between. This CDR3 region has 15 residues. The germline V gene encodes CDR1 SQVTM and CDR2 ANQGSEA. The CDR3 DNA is TGCAGCGTTGGGCATCGGGGCCCCAGCACAGATACGCAGTATTTT. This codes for CSVGHRGPSTDTQYF.

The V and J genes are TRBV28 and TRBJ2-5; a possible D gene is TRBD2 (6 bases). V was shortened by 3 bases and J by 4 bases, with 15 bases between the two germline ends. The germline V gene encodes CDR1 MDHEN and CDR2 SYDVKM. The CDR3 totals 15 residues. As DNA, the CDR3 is TGTGCCAGCAGTTTCGGGGGTCGCAGGAGAGAGACCCAGTACTTC. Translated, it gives CASSFGGRRRETQYF.

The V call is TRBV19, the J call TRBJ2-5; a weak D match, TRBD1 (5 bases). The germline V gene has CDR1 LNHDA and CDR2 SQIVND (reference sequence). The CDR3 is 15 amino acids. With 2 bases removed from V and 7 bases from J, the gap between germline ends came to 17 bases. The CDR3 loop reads CASSIQGAHDGTQYF. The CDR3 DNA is TGTGCCAGTAGTATACAAGGGGCCCACGATGGGACCCAGTACTTC.

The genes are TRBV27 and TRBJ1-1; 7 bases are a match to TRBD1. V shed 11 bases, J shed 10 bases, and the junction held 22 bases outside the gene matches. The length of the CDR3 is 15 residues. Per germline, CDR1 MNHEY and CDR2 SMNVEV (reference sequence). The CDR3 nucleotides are TGTGCCGGAACCGCCTATTTAAGACAGGGCGTCGCAGCTTTCTTT. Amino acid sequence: CAGTAYLRQGVAAFF.

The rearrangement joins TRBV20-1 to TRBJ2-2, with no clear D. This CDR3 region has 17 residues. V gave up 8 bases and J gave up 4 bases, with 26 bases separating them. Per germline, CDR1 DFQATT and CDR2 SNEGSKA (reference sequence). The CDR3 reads CSQMSKPRPGGTGELFF. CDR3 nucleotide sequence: TGCAGTCAGATGTCCAAACCCCGACCAGGTGGCACCGGGGAGCTGTTTTTT.

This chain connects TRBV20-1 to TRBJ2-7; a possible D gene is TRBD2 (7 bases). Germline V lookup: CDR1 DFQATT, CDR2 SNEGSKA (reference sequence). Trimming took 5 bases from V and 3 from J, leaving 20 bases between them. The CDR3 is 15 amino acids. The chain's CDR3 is CSAYHSGRGFYEQYF. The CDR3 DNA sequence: TGCAGTGCTTATCACTCGGGGAGGGGGTTCTACGAGCAGTACTTC.

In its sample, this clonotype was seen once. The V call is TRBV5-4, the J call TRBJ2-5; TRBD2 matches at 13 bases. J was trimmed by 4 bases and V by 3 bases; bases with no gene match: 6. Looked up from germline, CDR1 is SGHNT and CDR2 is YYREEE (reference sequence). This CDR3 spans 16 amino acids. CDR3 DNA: TGTGCCAGCAGCTCAGGACTAGCGGGAGAGAGAGAGACCCAGTACTTC. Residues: CASSSGLAGERETQYF.

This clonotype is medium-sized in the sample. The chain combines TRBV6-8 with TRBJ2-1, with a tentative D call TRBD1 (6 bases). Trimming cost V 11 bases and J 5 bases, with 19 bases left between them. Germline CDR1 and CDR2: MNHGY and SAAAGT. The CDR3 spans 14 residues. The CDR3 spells CAGDISRENNEQFF. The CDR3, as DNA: TGTGCCGGGGACATCTCTAGAGAAAACAATGAGCAGTTCTTC.

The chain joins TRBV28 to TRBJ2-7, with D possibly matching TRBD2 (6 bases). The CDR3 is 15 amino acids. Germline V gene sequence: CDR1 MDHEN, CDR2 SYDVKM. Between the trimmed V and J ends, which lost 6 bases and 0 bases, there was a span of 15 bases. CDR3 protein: CASRPTRRGSYEQYF. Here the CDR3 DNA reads TGTGCCAGCAGGCCGACTAGAAGAGGCTCCTACGAGCAGTACTTC. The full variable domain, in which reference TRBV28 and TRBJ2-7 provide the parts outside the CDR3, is DVKVTQSSRYLVKRTGEKVFLECVQDMDHENMFWYRQDPGLGLRLIYFSYDVKMKEKGDIPEGYSVSREKKERFSLILESASTNQTSMYLCASRPTRRGSYEQYFGPGTRLTVT.

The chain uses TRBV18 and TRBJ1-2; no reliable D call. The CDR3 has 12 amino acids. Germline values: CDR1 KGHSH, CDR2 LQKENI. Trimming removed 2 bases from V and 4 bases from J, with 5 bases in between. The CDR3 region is CASSPGSYGYTF. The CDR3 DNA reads TGTGCCAGCTCACCAGGGTCCTATGGCTACACCTTC.

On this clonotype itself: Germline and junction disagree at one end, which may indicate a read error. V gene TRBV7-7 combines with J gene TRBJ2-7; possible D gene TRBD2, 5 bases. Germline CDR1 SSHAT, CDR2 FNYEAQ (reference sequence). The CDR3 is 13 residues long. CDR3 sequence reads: CASSLVRGYEQYF. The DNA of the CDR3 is TGTGCTAGCAGCTTAGTGAGAGGGTACGAGCAGTACTTC.

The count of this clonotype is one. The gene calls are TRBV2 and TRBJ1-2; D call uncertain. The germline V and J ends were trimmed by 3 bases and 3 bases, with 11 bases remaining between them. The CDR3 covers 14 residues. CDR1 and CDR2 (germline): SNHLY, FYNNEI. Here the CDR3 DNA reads TGTGCCAGCAGTGACCCATCAGTCTACTATGGCTACACCTTC. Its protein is CASSDPSVYYGYTF.

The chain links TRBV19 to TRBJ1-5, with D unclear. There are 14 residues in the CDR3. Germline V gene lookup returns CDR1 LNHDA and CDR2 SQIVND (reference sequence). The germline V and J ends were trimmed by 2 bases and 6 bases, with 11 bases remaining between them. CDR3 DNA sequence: TGTGCCAGTAGTATACTACAGCCCGGTCAGCCCCAGCATTTT. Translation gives CASSILQPGQPQHF.

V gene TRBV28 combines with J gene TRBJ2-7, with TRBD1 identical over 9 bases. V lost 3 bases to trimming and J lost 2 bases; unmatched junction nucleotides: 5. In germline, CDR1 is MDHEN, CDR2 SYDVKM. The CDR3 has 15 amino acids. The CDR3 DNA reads TGTGCCAGCAGTTTTTCCGGGACAGGGACCTACGAGCAGTACTTC. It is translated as CASSFSGTGTYEQYF. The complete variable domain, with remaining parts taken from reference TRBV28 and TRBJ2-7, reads DVKVTQSSRYLVKRTGEKVFLECVQDMDHENMFWYRQDPGLGLRLIYFSYDVKMKEKGDIPEGYSVSREKKERFSLILESASTNQTSMYLCASSFSGTGTYEQYFGPGTRLTVT.

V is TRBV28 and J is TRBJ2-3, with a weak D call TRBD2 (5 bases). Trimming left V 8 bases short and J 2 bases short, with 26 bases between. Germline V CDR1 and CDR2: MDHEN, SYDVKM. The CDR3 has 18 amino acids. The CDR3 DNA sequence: TGTGCCAGCCGTCGATTAAAAGGGAGTGGAGTTACCACAGATACGCAGTATTTT. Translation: CASRRLKGSGVTTDTQYF.

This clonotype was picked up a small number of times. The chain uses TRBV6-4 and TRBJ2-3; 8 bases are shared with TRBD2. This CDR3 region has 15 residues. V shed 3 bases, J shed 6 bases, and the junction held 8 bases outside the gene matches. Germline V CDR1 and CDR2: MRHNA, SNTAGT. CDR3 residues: CASSEGREVTDTQYF. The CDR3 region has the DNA TGTGCCAGCAGTGAGGGGCGGGAGGTGACGGATACGCAGTATTTT.

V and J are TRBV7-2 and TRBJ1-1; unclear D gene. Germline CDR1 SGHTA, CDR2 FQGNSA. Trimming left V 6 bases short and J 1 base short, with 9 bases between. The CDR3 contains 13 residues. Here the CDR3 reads CASRAAWNTEAFF. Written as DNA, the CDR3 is TGTGCCAGCAGAGCCGCTTGGAACACTGAAGCTTTCTTT.